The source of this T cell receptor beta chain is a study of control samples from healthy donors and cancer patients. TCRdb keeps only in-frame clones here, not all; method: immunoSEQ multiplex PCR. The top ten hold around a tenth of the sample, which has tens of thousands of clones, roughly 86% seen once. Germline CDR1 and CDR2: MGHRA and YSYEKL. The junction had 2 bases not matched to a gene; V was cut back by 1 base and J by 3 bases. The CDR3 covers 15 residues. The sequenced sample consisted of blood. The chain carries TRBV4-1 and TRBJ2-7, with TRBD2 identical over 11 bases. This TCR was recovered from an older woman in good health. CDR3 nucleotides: TGCGCCAGCAGCCAAGCCGGGACTAGCGGCTACGAGCAGTACTTC. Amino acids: CASSQAGTSGYEQYF.